This T cell receptor beta chain was documented in a study of regulatory and conventional T cells in RAG deficiency. General observations from the study: Control T-cell subsets had markedly higher Shannon entropy and lower Simpson indices than RAG-deficient patients.

The CDR3 length is 14 residues. In germline, CDR1 is SGHRS, CDR2 YFSETQ. Trimming stripped 1 base from V and 2 bases from J, with 10 bases between. The method was immunoSEQ multiplex PCR; TCRdb's version includes in-frame clones alone and lacks a portion of them. Of about 8,500 clones listed, around 80% are singletons. A word on this clone: Its antigen is currently unknown.

These sequences were also reported in another study, on regulatory T cells. That work adds: The primer mix had 52 TRBV and 13 TRBJ primers. Patient repertoires had restricted TRB V-J pairs and skewed V and J usage, most in Tregs.

The chain employs TRBV5-1 and TRBJ2-7; D might be TRBD2 (5 bases). The clonotype was recovered from a human donor in good health. The sequencing input was CD8+ T cells sorted from blood. In DNA form, the CDR3 reads TGCGCCAGCAGCTTGCACAGCGGAGCCTACGAGCAGTACTTC. This sequence encodes CASSLHSGAYEQYF. The full variable domain, rest sourced from reference TRBV5-1 and TRBJ2-7, is KAGVTQTPRYLIKTRGQQVTLSCSPISGHRSVSWYQQTPGQGLQFLFEYFSETQRNKGNFPGRFSGRQFSNSRSEMNVSTLELGDSALYLCASSLHSGAYEQYFGPGTRLTVT.